This T cell receptor beta chain comes out of a study of OX40 agonist ivuxolimab in advanced cancers. Study as a whole: Patients were 82.7% male with ages roughly 20 to 90, mean approximately 55. Study findings and constraints: Among expanded peripheral T cells, antigen specificity went undetermined.

Sequencing used immunoSEQ multiplex PCR; TCRdb keeps in-frame clones, though not all of them. The profile covers 75,000 to 90,000 clones, with 80% to 95% appearing a single time and roughly 0.6% taken by the ten largest. The germline V gene has CDR1 SNHLY and CDR2 FYNNEI. Trimming removed 3 bases at V and 3 bases at J, with 18 bases between. The CDR3 length is 17 residues. With regard to this clone: The antigen remains undetermined.

Exclusion applied to patients with autoimmune disease history or systemic immunosuppression. The receptor was isolated from an adult with an advanced solid tumor such as melanoma, head and neck, liver or kidney cancer. The chain joins TRBV2 to TRBJ1-5, with D possibly TRBD1 on 5 matching bases. The sequenced sample was CD4+ or CD8+ T cells sorted from blood, obtained in a trial of the OX40 agonist ivuxolimab. The CDR3 coding sequence is TGTGCCAGCAGTGATTCGTCCCGGCGGGGCTTCAATCAGCCCCAGCATTTT. It encodes CASSDSSRRGFNQPQHF.